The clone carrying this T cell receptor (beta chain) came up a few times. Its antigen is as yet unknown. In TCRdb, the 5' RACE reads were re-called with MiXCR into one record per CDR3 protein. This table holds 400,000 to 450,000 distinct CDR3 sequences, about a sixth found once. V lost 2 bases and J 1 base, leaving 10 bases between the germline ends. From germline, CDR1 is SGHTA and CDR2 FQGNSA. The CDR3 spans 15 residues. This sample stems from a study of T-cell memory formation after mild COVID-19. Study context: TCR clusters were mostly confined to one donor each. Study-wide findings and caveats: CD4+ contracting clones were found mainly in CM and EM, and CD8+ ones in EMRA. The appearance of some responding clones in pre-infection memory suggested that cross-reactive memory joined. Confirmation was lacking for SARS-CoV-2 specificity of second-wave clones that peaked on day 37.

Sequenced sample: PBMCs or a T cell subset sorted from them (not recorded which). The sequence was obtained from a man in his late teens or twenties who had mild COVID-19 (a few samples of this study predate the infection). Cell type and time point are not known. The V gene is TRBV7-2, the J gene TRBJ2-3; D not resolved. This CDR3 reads CASSLPILRTDTQYF. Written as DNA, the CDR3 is TGTGCCAGCAGCTTACCGATATTGCGCACAGATACGCAGTATTTT.